The entry that follows covers one TCR beta chain sequence. The target antigen is unknown. Data came from immunoSEQ multiplex PCR; TCRdb stores just in-frame clones and leaves some out. The sample shows 30,000 to 45,000 clones, 88% of them seen only once. This sample was taken from a study of OX40 agonist ivuxolimab in advanced cancers. Study-wide results and limits: Normalized expansion of T-cell clones was also low for some nonresponders.

CDR1 and CDR2 (germline): SNHLY, FYNNEI. The CDR3 loop spans 12 amino acids. V was shortened by 8 bases and J by 8 bases, with 13 bases between the two germline ends. Sequencing was performed on CD4+ or CD8+ T cells sorted from blood, taken in a trial of the OX40 agonist ivuxolimab. This sequence originates from an adult with an advanced solid tumor such as melanoma, head and neck, liver or kidney cancer. This chain connects TRBV2 to TRBJ2-1; tentative D call: TRBD2 (6 bases). CDR3 in DNA: TGTGCCAGCCGGGACTCAGCTCATGAGCAGTTCTTC. Encoded protein: CASRDSAHEQFF.